Listed here is a single TCR beta chain. Its antigen specificity is not known. No qualities accompany the bases; no much larger clone lies one base away. This entry comes from a study of blood T cell repertoires in COVID-19 (dated by TCRdb to the early 2020s). Broadly, across the study: Recovered participants in ImmuneRACE Cohort 3 were defined as having two consecutive negative NP/OP PCR tests, clearance from a healthcare professional, or resolution of symptoms. Where HLA class I and class II types were available, the types were taken from metadata supplied by the sample provider, not from assay-based typing. Samples came from the ongoing ImmuneRACE study (first 160 participants) plus 1,254 subjects from 6 global collaborators. Samples from collaborators originated in the United States, Italy and Spain and spanned both the acute and convalescent phases of COVID-19. Subjects who had been exposed to COVID-19, were actively infected with it, or had recovered from it provided the deeply sampled blood TCRbeta repertoires that made up the dataset. The repertoires were released in a freely available public database meant as a resource for research on the immune response to SARS-CoV-2. Nearly every sample came with metadata listing a de-identified subject ID, COVID-19 status, age in years and sex. The material from the prospective study consisted of cDNA or gDNA derived from T cells, B-cell-depleted T cells, or PBMCs.

Paper-wide results and their limitations: The amount of clinical and demographic metadata varied by source and participant and was provided uncurated.

In the prospective study, participants were about 18 to 95 years old, resided in fewer than 25 geographic areas of the United States, and were enrolled through a virtual design. In the prospective study, participants were assigned to cohorts based on the clinical history participants reported in a screening survey and a study questionnaire. Each participant in the prospective study had whole blood, serum and a nasopharyngeal or oropharyngeal swab collected by mobile phlebotomists. Participants in the prospective study had the option to provide additional blood draws and questionnaires over a roughly 2-month period. Prospective study blood samples were shipped either frozen or at room temperature before DNA extraction. The immunoSEQ Assay, a bias-controlled multiplex PCR, was used to amplify TCRbeta CDR3 regions from genomic DNA. In the paper's pipeline: The number of nucleated cells in each sample was estimated from the amplification of reference gene primers within the assay. To quantify the absolute abundance of each unique TCRbeta CDR3 rearrangement, sequence reads were collapsed and filtered. Productive Simpson clonality was computed per sample as the square root of Simpson's diversity index over productive rearrangements. In TCRdb, the immuneACCESS table is reduced to in-frame sequences with V and J assigned. These tables do not hold every clone; where another copy was compared, an unresolved V gene accounts for under half, and the others remain unexplained. The V and J calls and the clone size are those of that table, but D and trimming were determined from the DNA. The sample has some 220,000 clones on record, roughly nine tenths of them singletons. Clones ranked in the top ten supply 3% to 3.5% of the sample.

Between the V and J ends, shortened by 2 bases and 4 bases respectively, the junction contains 7 bases. The germline V gene (reference sequence) supplies CDR1 SGHAT and CDR2 FQDESV. The CDR3 contains 13 residues, cysteine and phenylalanine counted. The only DNA kept is the CDR3, 39 bases in frame from the first base. The sequence came from a woman in her forties or fifties in a cohort exposed to, infected with or recovered from COVID-19 (not recorded which). The V and J segments used are TRBV11-1 and TRBJ2-3, and perhaps TRBD1 as D gene, on 5 matching bases. Sequenced material: PBMCs or T cells enriched from blood (not recorded which). The DNA is as follows: TGTGCCAGCAGCTTACAAGGGGCAGATACGCAGTATTTT. This encodes CASSLQGADTQYF.